This T cell receptor (beta chain) was sequenced in a study of T-cell memory formation after mild COVID-19. Study context: TCR clusters largely stayed donor specific.

TCR alpha and TCR beta cDNA libraries carrying sample barcodes and UMIs were produced by 5'RACE using constant-segment primers. A single record per CDR3 protein comes from TCRdb applying MiXCR to the 5' RACE reads. The sample yields approximately 250,000 distinct CDR3 sequences, 16% seen once. The CDR3 runs 14 residues. Germline V gene sequence: CDR1 LNHNV, CDR2 YYDKDF (reference sequence). The V segment lost 4 bases and the J segment 5 bases; nucleotides outside the gene matches: 6. The sample comprised PBMCs or a T cell subset sorted from them (not recorded which). The receptor comes from a man between 18 and 29 years old who had mild COVID-19 (a few samples of this study predate the infection). Cell type and time point are not known. The J gene is TRBJ1-1, the V gene TRBV15; the match to TRBD1 covers 8 bases. The CDR3, as DNA: TGTGCCACCAGCACGACAGGGGCTGGGACTGAAGCTTTCTTT. Amino acid sequence: CATSTTGAGTEAFF.